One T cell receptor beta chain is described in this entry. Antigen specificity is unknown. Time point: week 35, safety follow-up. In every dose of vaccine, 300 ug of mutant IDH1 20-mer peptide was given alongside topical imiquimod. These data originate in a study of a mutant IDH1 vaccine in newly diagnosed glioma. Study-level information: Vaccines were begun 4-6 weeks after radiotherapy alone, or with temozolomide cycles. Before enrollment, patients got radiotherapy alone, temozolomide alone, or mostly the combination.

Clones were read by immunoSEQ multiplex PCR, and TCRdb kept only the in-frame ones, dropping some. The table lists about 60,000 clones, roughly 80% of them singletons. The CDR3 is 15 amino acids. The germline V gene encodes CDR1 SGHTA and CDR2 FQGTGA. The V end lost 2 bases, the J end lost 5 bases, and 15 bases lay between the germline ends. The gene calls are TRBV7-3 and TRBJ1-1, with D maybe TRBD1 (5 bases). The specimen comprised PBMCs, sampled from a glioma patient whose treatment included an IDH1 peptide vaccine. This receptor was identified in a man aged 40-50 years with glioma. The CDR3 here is CASSLLGRGGTEAFF. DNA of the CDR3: TGTGCCAGCAGCTTATTAGGAAGGGGAGGAACTGAAGCTTTCTTT. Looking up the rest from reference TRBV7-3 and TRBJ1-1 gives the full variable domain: GAGVSQTPSNKVTEKGKYVELRCDPISGHTALYWYRQSLGQGPEFLIYFQGTGAADDSGLPNDRFFAVRPEGSVSTLKIQRTERGDSAVYLCASSLLGRGGTEAFFGQGTRLTVV.